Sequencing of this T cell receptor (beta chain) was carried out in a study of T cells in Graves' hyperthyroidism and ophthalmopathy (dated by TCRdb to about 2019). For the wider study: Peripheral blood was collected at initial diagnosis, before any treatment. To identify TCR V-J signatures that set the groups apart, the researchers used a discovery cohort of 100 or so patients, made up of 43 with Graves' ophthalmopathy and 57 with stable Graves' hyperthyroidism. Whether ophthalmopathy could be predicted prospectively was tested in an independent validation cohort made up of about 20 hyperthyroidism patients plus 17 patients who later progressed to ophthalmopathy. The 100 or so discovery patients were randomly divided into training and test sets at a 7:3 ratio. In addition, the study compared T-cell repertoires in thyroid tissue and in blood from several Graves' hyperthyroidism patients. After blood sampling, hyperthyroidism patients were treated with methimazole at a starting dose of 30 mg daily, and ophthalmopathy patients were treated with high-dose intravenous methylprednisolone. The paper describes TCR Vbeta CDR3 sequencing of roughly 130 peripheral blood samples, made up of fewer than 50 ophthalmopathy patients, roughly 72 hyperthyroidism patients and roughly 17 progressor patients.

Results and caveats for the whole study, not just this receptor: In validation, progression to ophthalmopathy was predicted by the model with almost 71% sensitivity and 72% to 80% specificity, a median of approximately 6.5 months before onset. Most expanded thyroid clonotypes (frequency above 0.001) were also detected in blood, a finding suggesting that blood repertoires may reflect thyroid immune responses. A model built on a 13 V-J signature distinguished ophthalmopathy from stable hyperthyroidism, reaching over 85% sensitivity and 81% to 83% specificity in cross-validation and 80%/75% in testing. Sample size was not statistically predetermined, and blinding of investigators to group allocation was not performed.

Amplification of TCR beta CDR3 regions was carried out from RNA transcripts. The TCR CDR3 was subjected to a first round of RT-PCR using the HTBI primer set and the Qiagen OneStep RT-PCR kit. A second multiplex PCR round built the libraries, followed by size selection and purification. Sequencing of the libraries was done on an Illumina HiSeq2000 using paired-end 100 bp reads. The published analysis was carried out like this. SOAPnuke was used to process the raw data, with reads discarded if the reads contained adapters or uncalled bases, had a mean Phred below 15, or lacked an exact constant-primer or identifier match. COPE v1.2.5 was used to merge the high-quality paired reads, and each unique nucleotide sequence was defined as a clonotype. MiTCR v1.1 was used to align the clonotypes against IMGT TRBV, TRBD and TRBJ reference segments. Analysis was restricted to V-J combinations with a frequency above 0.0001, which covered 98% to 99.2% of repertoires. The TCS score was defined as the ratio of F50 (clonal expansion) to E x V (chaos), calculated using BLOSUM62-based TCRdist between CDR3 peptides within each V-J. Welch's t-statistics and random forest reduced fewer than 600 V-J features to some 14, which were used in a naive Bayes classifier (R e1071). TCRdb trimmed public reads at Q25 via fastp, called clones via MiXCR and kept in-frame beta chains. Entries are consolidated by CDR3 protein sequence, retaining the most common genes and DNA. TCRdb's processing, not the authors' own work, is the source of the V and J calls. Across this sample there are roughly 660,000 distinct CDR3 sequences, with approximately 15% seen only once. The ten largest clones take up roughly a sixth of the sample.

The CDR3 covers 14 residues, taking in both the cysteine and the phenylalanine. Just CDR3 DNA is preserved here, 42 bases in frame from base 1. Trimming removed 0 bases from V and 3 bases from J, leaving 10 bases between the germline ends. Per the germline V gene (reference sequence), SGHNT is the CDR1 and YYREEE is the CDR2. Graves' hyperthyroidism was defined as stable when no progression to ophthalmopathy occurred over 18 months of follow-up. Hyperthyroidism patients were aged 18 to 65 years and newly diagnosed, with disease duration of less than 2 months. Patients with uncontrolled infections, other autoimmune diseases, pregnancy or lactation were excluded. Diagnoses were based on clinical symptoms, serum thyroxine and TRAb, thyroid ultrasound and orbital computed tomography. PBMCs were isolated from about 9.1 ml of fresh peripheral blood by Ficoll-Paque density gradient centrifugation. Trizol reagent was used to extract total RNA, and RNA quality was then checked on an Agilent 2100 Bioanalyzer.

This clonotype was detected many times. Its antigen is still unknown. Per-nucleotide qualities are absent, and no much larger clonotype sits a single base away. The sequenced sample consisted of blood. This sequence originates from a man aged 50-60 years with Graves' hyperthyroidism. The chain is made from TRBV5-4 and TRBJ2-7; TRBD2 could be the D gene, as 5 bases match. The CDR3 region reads CASSLEVANYEQYF. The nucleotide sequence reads TGTGCCAGCAGCTTGGAGGTAGCGAACTACGAGCAGTACTTC. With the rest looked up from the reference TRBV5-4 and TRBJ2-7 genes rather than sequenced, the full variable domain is ETGVTQSPTHLIKTRGQQVTLRCSSQSGHNTVSWYQQALGQGPQFIFQYYREEENGRGNFPPRFSGLQFPNYSSELNVNALELDDSALYLCASSLEVANYEQYFGPGTRLTVT.